Listed below are T cell receptor beta chains from one sample, sequenced in a study of blood T cell dynamics during melanoma immunotherapy. TCRdb's table, derived via immunoSEQ multiplex PCR, lists solely in-frame clones and lacks some. Of 9,500 to 13,000 clones in the sample, roughly 90% were seen once. The sequenced sample was blood, obtained from a patient treated with checkpoint blockade. The receptors stem from a human donor with melanoma. CDR3s include the opening cysteine and the closing phenylalanine or tryptophan. The order of the fields is D gene, J gene, V gene, clone size, CDR3 protein, CDR3 DNA. A D gene is named only where the DNA matches it firmly. Size is stated for part of the rows, as once, few or many counts, or as a class when the clone is expanded.

d_call: .; j_call: TRBJ1-5; v_call: TRBV4-1; clone_size: .; cdr3_aa: CASSLQVGPGQPQHF; cdr3_nt: TGCGCCAGCAGCCTCCAGGTGGGGCCCGGGCAGCCCCAGCATTTT
d_call: .; j_call: TRBJ2-2; v_call: TRBV5-1; clone_size: .; cdr3_aa: CASSFRGPNTGELFF; cdr3_nt: TGCGCCAGCAGCTTTCGGGGTCCGAACACCGGGGAGCTGTTTTTT
d_call: .; j_call: TRBJ1-3; v_call: TRBV11-2; clone_size: .; cdr3_aa: CASSPSRDTIYF; cdr3_nt: TGTGCCAGCAGCCCCAGTAGGGACACCATATATTTT
d_call: .; j_call: TRBJ1-2; v_call: TRBV6-5; clone_size: .; cdr3_aa: CASSYWPAGSYGYTF; cdr3_nt: TGTGCCAGCAGTTACTGGCCGGCAGGGTCCTATGGCTACACCTTC
d_call: .; j_call: TRBJ2-5; v_call: TRBV13; clone_size: .; cdr3_aa: CASSLGSQETQYF; cdr3_nt: TGTGCCAGCAGCTTGGGCTCTCAAGAGACCCAGTACTTC
d_call: .; j_call: TRBJ2-1; v_call: TRBV2; clone_size: .; cdr3_aa: CASSGRSYNEQFF; cdr3_nt: TGTGCCAGCAGCGGAAGGAGTTACAATGAGCAGTTCTTC
d_call: .; j_call: TRBJ1-2; v_call: TRBV5-5; clone_size: .; cdr3_aa: CASRANSGDYGYTF; cdr3_nt: TGTGCCAGCAGAGCTAATTCAGGGGATTATGGCTACACCTTC
d_call: .; j_call: TRBJ1-1; v_call: TRBV6-5; clone_size: .; cdr3_aa: CASSRLTDTEAFF; cdr3_nt: TGTGCCAGCAGTCGTTTAACGGACACTGAAGCTTTCTTT
d_call: TRBD1; j_call: TRBJ1-6; v_call: TRBV14; clone_size: .; cdr3_aa: CASSQETGAGSPPHF; cdr3_nt: TGTGCCAGCAGCCAAGAAACAGGGGCCGGCTCACCCCCCCACTTT
d_call: .; j_call: TRBJ1-5; v_call: TRBV7-2; clone_size: .; cdr3_aa: CASSPPGRNNQPQHF; cdr3_nt: TGTGCCAGCAGCCCGCCAGGGAGGAACAATCAGCCCCAGCATTTT
d_call: TRBD1; j_call: TRBJ2-1; v_call: TRBV6-1; clone_size: .; cdr3_aa: CASSDWPGGYNEQFF; cdr3_nt: TGTGCCAGCAGTGATTGGCCAGGGGGATACAATGAGCAGTTCTTC
d_call: .; j_call: TRBJ1-5; v_call: TRBV6-1; clone_size: .; cdr3_aa: CATDPGGTIRAQHF; cdr3_nt: TGTGCCACCGACCCAGGCGGCACCATCCGGGCCCAGCATTTT
d_call: .; j_call: TRBJ2-4; v_call: TRBV7-6; clone_size: .; cdr3_aa: CASSLGTPSAKNIQYF; cdr3_nt: TGTGCCAGCAGCTTGGGAACCCCGTCAGCCAAAAACATTCAGTACTTC
d_call: TRBD2; j_call: TRBJ2-3; v_call: TRBV7-6; clone_size: .; cdr3_aa: CASSSRLAGEFSTDTQYF; cdr3_nt: TGTGCCAGCAGCTCGCGACTAGCGGGGGAGTTTAGCACAGATACGCAGTATTTT
d_call: .; j_call: TRBJ2-7; v_call: TRBV28; clone_size: .; cdr3_aa: CASSLRVEQYF; cdr3_nt: TGTGCCAGCAGTCTCAGGGTTGAGCAGTACTTC
d_call: .; j_call: TRBJ2-3; v_call: TRBV19; clone_size: .; cdr3_aa: CASSTSVTTDTQYF; cdr3_nt: TGTGCCAGTAGTACTTCGGTGACCACAGATACGCAGTATTTT
d_call: TRBD2; j_call: TRBJ2-7; v_call: TRBV11-2; clone_size: few; cdr3_aa: CASSLSSGGSAYEQYF; cdr3_nt: TGTGCCAGCAGCTTATCTAGCGGGGGGTCCGCCTACGAGCAGTACTTC
d_call: .; j_call: TRBJ2-7; v_call: TRBV2; clone_size: .; cdr3_aa: CASSEYYEQYF; cdr3_nt: TGTGCCAGCAGTGAATATTACGAGCAGTACTTC
d_call: .; j_call: TRBJ2-3; v_call: TRBV10-1; clone_size: once; cdr3_aa: CASSEYGEGTDTQYF; cdr3_nt: TGCGCCAGCAGTGAGTACGGGGAAGGGACAGATACGCAGTATTTT
d_call: .; j_call: TRBJ2-7; v_call: TRBV5-1; clone_size: few; cdr3_aa: CASSRPVPYEQYF; cdr3_nt: TGCGCCAGCAGCCGTCCTGTTCCCTACGAGCAGTACTTC
d_call: .; j_call: TRBJ1-6; v_call: TRBV5-6; clone_size: .; cdr3_aa: CASSSLTGASYNSPLHF; cdr3_nt: TGTGCCAGCAGCTCCCTGACGGGGGCGTCCTATAATTCACCCCTCCACTTT
d_call: TRBD2; j_call: TRBJ2-2; v_call: TRBV5-6; clone_size: .; cdr3_aa: CASSFKRASGLATGELFF; cdr3_nt: TGTGCCAGCAGCTTCAAGAGGGCCTCGGGACTAGCCACCGGGGAGCTGTTTTTT
d_call: .; j_call: TRBJ2-3; v_call: TRBV9; clone_size: .; cdr3_aa: CASSVRSWPSTDTQYF; cdr3_nt: TGTGCCAGCAGCGTAAGGTCGTGGCCTTCCACAGATACGCAGTATTTT
d_call: .; j_call: TRBJ2-5; v_call: TRBV28; clone_size: .; cdr3_aa: CASSPYRVRETQYF; cdr3_nt: TGTGCCAGCAGTCCTTACAGGGTCCGGGAGACCCAGTACTTC
d_call: TRBD1; j_call: TRBJ1-4; v_call: TRBV25-1; clone_size: once; cdr3_aa: CASSYRGLTNEKLFF; cdr3_nt: TGTGCCAGCAGTTACAGGGGGTTAACTAATGAAAAACTGTTTTTT
d_call: .; j_call: TRBJ2-2; v_call: TRBV7-3; clone_size: .; cdr3_aa: CASSLRWNTGELFF; cdr3_nt: TGTGCCAGCAGCTTAAGGTGGAACACCGGGGAGCTGTTTTTT
d_call: .; j_call: TRBJ2-7; v_call: TRBV6-1; clone_size: .; cdr3_aa: CATSEQYF; cdr3_nt: TGTGCCACCTCAGAGCAGTACTTC
d_call: .; j_call: TRBJ1-1; v_call: TRBV11-2; clone_size: .; cdr3_aa: CASSLSGLVSTEAFF; cdr3_nt: TGTGCCAGCAGCTTATCGGGGTTAGTAAGCACTGAAGCTTTCTTT
d_call: .; j_call: TRBJ2-3; v_call: TRBV2; clone_size: .; cdr3_aa: CASSEAGRGRADTQYF; cdr3_nt: TGTGCCAGCAGTGAAGCCGGGAGGGGGCGCGCAGATACGCAGTATTTT
d_call: TRBD1; j_call: TRBJ2-1; v_call: TRBV27; clone_size: .; cdr3_aa: CASKQGAFYNEQFF; cdr3_nt: TGTGCCAGCAAACAGGGGGCTTTTTACAATGAGCAGTTCTTC
d_call: .; j_call: TRBJ1-6; v_call: TRBV6-1; clone_size: .; cdr3_aa: CASSAGNNSPLHF; cdr3_nt: TGTGCCAGCAGTGCCGGGAATAATTCACCCCTCCACTTT
d_call: .; j_call: TRBJ1-2; v_call: TRBV5-4; clone_size: .; cdr3_aa: CASSLQGYGYGYTF; cdr3_nt: TGTGCCAGCAGCTTACAGGGATATGGTTATGGCTACACCTTC
d_call: TRBD2; j_call: TRBJ2-1; v_call: TRBV5-1; clone_size: .; cdr3_aa: CASSHGTSYNEQFF; cdr3_nt: TGCGCCAGCAGCCATGGGACTAGTTACAATGAGCAGTTCTTC
d_call: .; j_call: TRBJ2-5; v_call: TRBV4-2; clone_size: .; cdr3_aa: CASSQGGLPGETQYF; cdr3_nt: TGTGCCAGCAGCCAAGGGGGACTCCCAGGAGAGACCCAGTACTTC
d_call: TRBD1; j_call: TRBJ2-7; v_call: TRBV5-4; clone_size: .; cdr3_aa: CASSLGQGTLSEQYF; cdr3_nt: TGTGCCAGCAGCTTGGGACAGGGGACGTTGAGCGAGCAGTACTTC
d_call: .; j_call: TRBJ2-1; v_call: TRBV6-1; clone_size: .; cdr3_aa: CASSEQIGRYNEQFF; cdr3_nt: TGTGCCAGCAGTGAACAGATCGGGCGCTACAATGAGCAGTTCTTC
d_call: .; j_call: TRBJ2-3; v_call: TRBV5-6; clone_size: .; cdr3_aa: CASSIRDQPDTQYF; cdr3_nt: TGTGCCAGCAGCATCCGGGATCAACCCGATACGCAGTATTTT
d_call: .; j_call: TRBJ1-3; v_call: TRBV25-1; clone_size: .; cdr3_aa: CASSESPGTRSGNTIYF; cdr3_nt: TGTGCCAGCAGTGAATCGCCGGGGACACGCTCTGGAAACACCATATATTTT
d_call: .; j_call: TRBJ1-3; v_call: TRBV6-5; clone_size: .; cdr3_aa: CASSYGRLASGNTIYF; cdr3_nt: TGTGCCAGCAGTTACGGCAGGTTGGCTTCTGGAAACACCATATATTTT
d_call: .; j_call: TRBJ2-1; v_call: TRBV10-1; clone_size: .; cdr3_aa: CASSEKRSSYNEQFF; cdr3_nt: TGCGCCAGCAGTGAGAAACGGAGCTCCTACAATGAGCAGTTCTTC
d_call: .; j_call: TRBJ1-1; v_call: TRBV5-4; clone_size: .; cdr3_aa: CASSLKGYMYTEAFF; cdr3_nt: TGTGCCAGCAGCTTGAAGGGTTATATGTACACTGAAGCTTTCTTT
d_call: .; j_call: TRBJ1-1; v_call: TRBV14; clone_size: .; cdr3_aa: CATSQYGYTEAFF; cdr3_nt: TGTGCCACTTCCCAATACGGATACACTGAAGCTTTCTTT
d_call: .; j_call: TRBJ2-1; v_call: TRBV11-2; clone_size: .; cdr3_aa: CASSLRYRPVPSSYNEQFF; cdr3_nt: TGTGCCAGCAGCTTAAGATACCGGCCGGTCCCGAGCTCCTACAATGAGCAGTTCTTC
d_call: .; j_call: TRBJ1-3; v_call: TRBV19; clone_size: .; cdr3_aa: CASSIGRTGSSGNTIYF; cdr3_nt: TGTGCCAGTAGTATAGGAAGGACGGGAAGCTCTGGAAACACCATATATTTT
d_call: TRBD1; j_call: TRBJ2-7; v_call: TRBV5-1; clone_size: .; cdr3_aa: CASNKVSGTGATYEQYF; cdr3_nt: TGCGCCAGCAACAAAGTCTCCGGGACAGGGGCTACCTACGAGCAGTACTTC
d_call: TRBD2; j_call: TRBJ2-4; v_call: TRBV19; clone_size: .; cdr3_aa: CASSMVRGGRAKNIQYF; cdr3_nt: TGTGCCAGTAGTATGGTTCGGGGGGGGAGAGCCAAAAACATTCAGTACTTC
d_call: TRBD1; j_call: TRBJ1-4; v_call: TRBV29-1; clone_size: .; cdr3_aa: CSVGAGGSEKLFF; cdr3_nt: TGCAGCGTTGGGGCAGGGGGCAGTGAAAAACTGTTTTTT
d_call: .; j_call: TRBJ2-3; v_call: TRBV2; clone_size: .; cdr3_aa: CASSYTDTQYF; cdr3_nt: TGTGCCAGCAGCTACACAGATACGCAGTATTTT
d_call: .; j_call: TRBJ1-6; v_call: TRBV14; clone_size: .; cdr3_aa: CASSQRGSYNSPLHF; cdr3_nt: TGTGCCAGCAGCCAAAGGGGCTCCTATAATTCACCCCTCCACTTT
d_call: .; j_call: TRBJ1-1; v_call: TRBV29-1; clone_size: .; cdr3_aa: CSHIGGANTEAFF; cdr3_nt: TGCAGCCATATCGGTGGGGCGAACACTGAAGCTTTCTTT
d_call: .; j_call: TRBJ1-5; v_call: TRBV30; clone_size: .; cdr3_aa: CAWSVDSNQPQHF; cdr3_nt: TGTGCCTGGAGTGTAGATTCAAATCAGCCCCAGCATTTT
d_call: .; j_call: TRBJ2-3; v_call: TRBV7-8; clone_size: .; cdr3_aa: CASRKGTDTQYF; cdr3_nt: TGTGCCAGCAGAAAAGGGACAGATACGCAGTATTTT
d_call: .; j_call: TRBJ1-1; v_call: TRBV19; clone_size: .; cdr3_aa: CASSKWKQLNTEAFF; cdr3_nt: TGTGCCAGTAGTAAATGGAAACAATTGAACACTGAAGCTTTCTTT
d_call: .; j_call: TRBJ1-1; v_call: TRBV5-1; clone_size: .; cdr3_aa: CASSLGGWNTEAFF; cdr3_nt: TGCGCCAGCAGCTTGGGAGGGTGGAACACTGAAGCTTTCTTT